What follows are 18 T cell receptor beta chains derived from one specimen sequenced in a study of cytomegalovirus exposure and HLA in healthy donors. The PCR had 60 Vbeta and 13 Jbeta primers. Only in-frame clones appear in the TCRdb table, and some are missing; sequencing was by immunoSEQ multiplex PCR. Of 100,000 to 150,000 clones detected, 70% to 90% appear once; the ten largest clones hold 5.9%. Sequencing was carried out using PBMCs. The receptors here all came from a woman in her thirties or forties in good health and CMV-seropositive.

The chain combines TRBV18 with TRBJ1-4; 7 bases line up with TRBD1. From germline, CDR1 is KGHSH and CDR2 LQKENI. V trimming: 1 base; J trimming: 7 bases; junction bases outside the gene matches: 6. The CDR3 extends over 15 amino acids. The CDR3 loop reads CASSPLRGAGEKLFF. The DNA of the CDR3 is TGTGCCAGCTCACCACTCAGGGGGGCCGGTGAAAAACTGTTTTTT.

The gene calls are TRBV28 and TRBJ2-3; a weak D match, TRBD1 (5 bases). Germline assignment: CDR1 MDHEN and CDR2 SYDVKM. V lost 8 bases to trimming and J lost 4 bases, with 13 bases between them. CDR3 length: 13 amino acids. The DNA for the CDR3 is TGTGCCAGCGGAAGGGGCGAGGCAGATACGCAGTATTTT. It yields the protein CASGRGEADTQYF.

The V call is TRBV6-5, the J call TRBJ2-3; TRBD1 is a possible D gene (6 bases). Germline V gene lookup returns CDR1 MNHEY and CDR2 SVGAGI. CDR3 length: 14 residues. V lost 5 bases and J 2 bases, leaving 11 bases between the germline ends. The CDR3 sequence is CASSPGQNTDTQYF. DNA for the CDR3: TGTGCCAGCAGTCCCGGACAGAACACAGATACGCAGTATTTT.

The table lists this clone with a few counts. CDR3 in amino acids: CASSTDPDSSYEQYF. The DNA of the CDR3 is TGTGCCAGTAGTACCGACCCCGACAGCTCCTACGAGCAGTACTTC. V is TRBV19 and J is TRBJ2-7; the D gene is possibly TRBD1 (5 bases). CDR3 length: 15 residues. V lost 4 bases to trimming and J lost 0 bases, with 13 bases between them. The V gene's germline CDR1 is LNHDA and CDR2 SQIVND (reference sequence). Combining the CDR3 with reference TRBV19 and TRBJ2-7 gives the whole variable domain DGGITQSPKYLFRKEGQNVTLSCEQNLNHDAMYWYRQDPGQGLRLIYYSQIVNDFQKGDIAEGYSVSREKKESFPLTVTSAQKNPTAFYLCASSTDPDSSYEQYFGPGTRLTVT.

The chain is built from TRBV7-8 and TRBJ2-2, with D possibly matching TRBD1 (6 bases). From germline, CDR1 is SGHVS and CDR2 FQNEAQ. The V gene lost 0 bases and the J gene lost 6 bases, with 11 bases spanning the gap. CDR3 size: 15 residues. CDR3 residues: CASSLAGRGAGELFF. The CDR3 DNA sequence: TGTGCCAGCAGCTTAGCGGGCAGGGGTGCCGGGGAGCTGTTTTTT.

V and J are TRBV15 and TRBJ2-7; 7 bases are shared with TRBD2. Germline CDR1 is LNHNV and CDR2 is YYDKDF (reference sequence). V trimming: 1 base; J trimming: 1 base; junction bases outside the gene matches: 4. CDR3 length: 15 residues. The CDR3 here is CATSRASSGSYEQYF. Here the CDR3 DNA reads TGTGCCACCAGCAGAGCTTCTAGCGGTTCCTACGAGCAGTACTTC.

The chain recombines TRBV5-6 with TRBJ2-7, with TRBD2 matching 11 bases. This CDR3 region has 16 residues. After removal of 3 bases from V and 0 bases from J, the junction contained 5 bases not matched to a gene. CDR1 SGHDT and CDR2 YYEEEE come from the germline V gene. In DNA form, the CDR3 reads TGTGCCAGCAGCTCCCTGACTAGCGGGGACTCCTACGAGCAGTACTTC. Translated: CASSSLTSGDSYEQYF.

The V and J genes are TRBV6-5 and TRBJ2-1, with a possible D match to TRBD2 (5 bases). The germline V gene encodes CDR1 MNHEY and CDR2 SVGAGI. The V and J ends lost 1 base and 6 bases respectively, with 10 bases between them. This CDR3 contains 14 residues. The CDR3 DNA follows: TGTGCCAGCAGTTACTTCGGGGATGGCAATGAGCAGTTCTTC. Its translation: CASSYFGDGNEQFF.

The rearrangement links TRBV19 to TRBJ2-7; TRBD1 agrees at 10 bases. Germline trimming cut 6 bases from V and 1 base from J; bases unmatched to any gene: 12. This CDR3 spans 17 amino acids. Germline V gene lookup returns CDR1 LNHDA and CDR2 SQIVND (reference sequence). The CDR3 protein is CASSFGTGEEFSYEQYF. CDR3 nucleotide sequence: TGTGCCAGTAGCTTCGGGACAGGGGAAGAGTTTTCCTACGAGCAGTACTTC.

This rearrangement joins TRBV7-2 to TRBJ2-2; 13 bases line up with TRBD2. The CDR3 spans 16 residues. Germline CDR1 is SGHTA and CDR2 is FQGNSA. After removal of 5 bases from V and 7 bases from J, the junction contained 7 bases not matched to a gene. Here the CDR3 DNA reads TGTGCCAGCAGCCGGGGACTAGCGGGATTTGGCGGGGAGCTGTTTTTT. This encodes CASSRGLAGFGGELFF.

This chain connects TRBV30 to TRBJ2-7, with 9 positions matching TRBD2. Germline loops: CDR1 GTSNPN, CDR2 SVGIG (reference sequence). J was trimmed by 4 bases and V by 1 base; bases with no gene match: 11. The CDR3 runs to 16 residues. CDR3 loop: CAWSGSPGRGGYEQYF. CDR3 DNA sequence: TGTGCCTGGAGTGGGAGCCCGGGGCGGGGGGGTTACGAGCAGTACTTC.

Here the CDR3 DNA reads TGCGCCAGCAGCTTGAGGACAGGGGCCGGGGAGCTGTTTTTT. Its translation is CASSLRTGAGELFF. This chain joins TRBV5-1 and TRBJ2-2; 9 positions match TRBD1. Losses at the gene ends were 1 base for V and 6 bases for J; bases not matched to a gene: 1. The CDR3 contains 14 residues. CDR1 is SGHRS, CDR2 YFSETQ, per germline.

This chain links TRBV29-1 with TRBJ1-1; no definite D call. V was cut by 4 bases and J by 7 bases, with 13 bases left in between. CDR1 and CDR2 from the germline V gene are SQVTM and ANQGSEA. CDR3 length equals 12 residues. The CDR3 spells CSVVAEACEAFF. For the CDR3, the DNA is TGCAGCGTTGTGGCAGAGGCCTGTGAAGCTTTCTTT.

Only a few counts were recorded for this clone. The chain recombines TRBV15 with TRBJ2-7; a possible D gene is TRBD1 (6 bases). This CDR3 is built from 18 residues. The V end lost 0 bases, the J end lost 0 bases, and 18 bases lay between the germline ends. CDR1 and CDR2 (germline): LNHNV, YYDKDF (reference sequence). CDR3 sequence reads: CATSRDSISGTNSYEQYF. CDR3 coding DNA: TGTGCCACCAGCAGAGATTCCATTTCCGGGACAAACTCCTACGAGCAGTACTTC.

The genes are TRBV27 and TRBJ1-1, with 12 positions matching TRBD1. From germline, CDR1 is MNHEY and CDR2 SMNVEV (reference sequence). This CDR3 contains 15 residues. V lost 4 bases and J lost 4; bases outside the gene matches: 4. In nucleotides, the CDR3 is TGTGCCAGCAGTTGGGGGGACAGGGGGCTCACTGAAGCTTTCTTT. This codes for CASSWGDRGLTEAFF.

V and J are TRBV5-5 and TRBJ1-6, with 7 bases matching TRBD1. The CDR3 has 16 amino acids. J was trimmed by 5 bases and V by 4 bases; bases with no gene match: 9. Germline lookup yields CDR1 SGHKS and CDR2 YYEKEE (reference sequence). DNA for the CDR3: TGTGCCAGCAGCCTCGTTCCAGGGACAGATAATTCACCCCTCCACTTT. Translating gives CASSLVPGTDNSPLHF.

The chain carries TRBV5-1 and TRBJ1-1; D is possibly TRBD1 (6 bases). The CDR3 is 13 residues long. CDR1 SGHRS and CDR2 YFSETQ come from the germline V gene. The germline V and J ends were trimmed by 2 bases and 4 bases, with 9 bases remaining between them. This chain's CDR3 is CASSLNRATEAFF. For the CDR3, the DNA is TGCGCCAGCAGCTTAAACAGGGCCACTGAAGCTTTCTTT. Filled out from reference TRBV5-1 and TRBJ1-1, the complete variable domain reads KAGVTQTPRYLIKTRGQQVTLSCSPISGHRSVSWYQQTPGQGLQFLFEYFSETQRNKGNFPGRFSGRQFSNSRSEMNVSTLELGDSALYLCASSLNRATEAFFGQGTRLTVV.

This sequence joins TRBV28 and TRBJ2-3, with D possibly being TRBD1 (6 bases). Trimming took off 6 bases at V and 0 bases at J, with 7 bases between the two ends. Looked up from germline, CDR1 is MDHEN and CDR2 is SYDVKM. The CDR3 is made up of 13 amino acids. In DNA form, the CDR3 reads TGTGCCAGCAGAGACAGGAGCACAGATACGCAGTATTTT. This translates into CASRDRSTDTQYF.